This T cell receptor (beta chain) is drawn from a study of regulatory T cells in long-lasting Graves disease. The wider study: Duration of antithyroid drug therapy among newly diagnosed Graves' patients was under 3 months. Points from the study as a whole: Few sampled subjects may have lowered accuracy. Researchers reported studying only peripheral blood, not thyroid tissue.

Germline CDR1 reads SGHAT; CDR2 reads FQNNGV. CDR3 length: 15 residues. The ends were cut back, 7 bases at V and 0 bases at J, with 15 bases in the middle. Both iRepertoire HTBI primers and Arm-PCR of CDR3 regions were used to build the TCR beta libraries. Via MiXCR, TCRdb re-called the multiplex PCR reads, giving one row per CDR3 protein. The data show approximately 400,000 distinct CDR3 sequences, more than 12% seen once. This clonotype has a count of ten or more. Its antigen is currently unknown. Regarding time point: newly diagnosed GD, antithyroid drugs for less than 3 months. PBMC RNA was the source of the TCR library. Separately, the same data were catalogued under a study of T cells in Graves' hyperthyroidism and ophthalmopathy. That source adds: The HTBI primer set was used in a first-round RT-PCR of the TCR CDR3.

This TCR came from a woman aged 25 to 39 with Graves disease. This specimen was peripheral blood mononuclear cells (PBMCs), taken at new diagnosis, from a patient treated with antithyroid drugs. The chain combines TRBV11-2 with TRBJ1-1; perhaps TRBD1 as D (6 bases). The DNA for the CDR3 is TGTGCCAGCATCTCTGGGGGGCAGTTGAACACTGAAGCTTTCTTT. This translates into CASISGGQLNTEAFF.